These 10 T cell receptor beta chains came from one sample sequenced in a study of blood T cell repertoires in COVID-19. Profiled with immunoSEQ multiplex PCR; TCRdb holds only in-frame clones, not every one. The sample shows approximately 160,000 clones, roughly nine tenths of them seen only once. What was sequenced was peripheral blood. Source of these receptors: a woman aged 70 to 79 with acute or convalescent COVID-19.

The rearrangement uses TRBV6-2 or TRBV6-3 and TRBJ2-3; 7 bases are shared with TRBD1. The germline gives CDR1 MNHEY, CDR2 SVGEGT. CDR3 length: 15 residues. V lost 4 bases, J lost 2 bases, and 6 bases stayed unmatched. The CDR3 coding sequence is TGTGCCAGCAGTTCCGGGACAGATGACACAGATACGCAGTATTTT. This gives the protein CASSSGTDDTDTQYF.

V usage is TRBV4-3 and J usage is TRBJ1-2; TRBD1 aligns across 7 bases. The germline CDR1 and CDR2 sequences are LGHNA and YSLEER. J lost 7 bases, V lost 3 bases, and 8 bases had no gene match. The CDR3 spans 14 residues. In nucleotides, the CDR3 is TGCGCCAGCAGCCAGGAGTTAACAGGGGCTGGCTACACCTTC. This encodes CASSQELTGAGYTF.

The CDR3 here is CSASAGNYGYTF. In DNA, the CDR3 is TGCAGTGCTAGTGCGGGAAACTATGGCTACACCTTC. V gene TRBV20-1 combines with J gene TRBJ1-2; D remains ambiguous. This CDR3 contains 12 residues. Looked up from germline, CDR1 is DFQATT and CDR2 is SNEGSKA (reference sequence). The ends were cut back, 3 bases at V and 2 bases at J, with 7 bases in the middle.

This chain uses TRBV15 with TRBJ1-1; D call uncertain. This CDR3 is 15 amino acids long. The ends were cut back, 1 base at V and 0 bases at J, with 9 bases in the middle. CDR1 LNHNV and CDR2 YYDKDF come from the germline V gene (reference sequence). This CDR3 reads CATSRVRGMNTEAFF. For the CDR3, the DNA is TGTGCCACCAGCAGAGTTAGAGGGATGAACACTGAAGCTTTCTTT.

The sample holds one count of this clone. This sequence joins TRBV15 and TRBJ1-2, with D possibly being TRBD1 (5 bases). From germline, CDR1 is LNHNV and CDR2 YYDKDF (reference sequence). Trimming took off 0 bases at V and 5 bases at J, with 10 bases between the two ends. This CDR3 has 14 amino acids. CDR3 amino acids: CATSRDRGTYGYTF. Written as DNA, the CDR3 is TGTGCCACCAGCAGAGACCGGGGGACGTATGGCTACACCTTC.

The chain uses TRBV20-1 and TRBJ1-2; no definite D call. Germline V gene lookup returns CDR1 DFQATT and CDR2 SNEGSKA (reference sequence). The CDR3 runs 11 residues. V lost 3 bases to trimming and J lost 8 bases, with 10 bases between them. CDR3 coding DNA: TGCAGTGCTAGTGAGGGAGTCGGCTACACCTTC. Translating gives CSASEGVGYTF.

As to this clone: The sample contains more than one DNA sequence encoding this CDR3. V and J are TRBV4-3 and TRBJ1-1; D gene unclear. Trimming cost V 1 base and J 1 base, with 4 bases left between them. The CDR3 has 13 amino acids. Germline CDR1 is LGHNA and CDR2 is YSLEER. The CDR3, as DNA: TGCGCCAGCAGCCAAGTCTCGAACACTGAAGCTTTCTTT. Amino acid sequence: CASSQVSNTEAFF.

The chain combines TRBV11-2 with TRBJ2-5, with D tentatively TRBD2 (6 bases). Trimming left V 4 bases short and J 0 bases short, with 12 bases between. Germline V gene data show CDR1 as SGHAT and CDR2 as FQNNGV. The CDR3 extends over 15 amino acids. CDR3 residues: CASSSLREYQETQYF. The CDR3 coding sequence is TGTGCCAGCAGCTCCTTACGGGAGTACCAAGAGACCCAGTACTTC.

The chain employs TRBV7-2 and TRBJ1-1; D is unclear. Germline CDR1 is SGHTA and CDR2 is FQGNSA. The CDR3 has 14 residues. Deletions cut 2 bases from V and 3 bases from J, with 10 bases between. The CDR3 spells CASSLPDTYTEAFF. In DNA form, the CDR3 reads TGTGCCAGCAGCTTACCCGACACATACACTGAAGCTTTCTTT.

The chain links TRBV7-2 to TRBJ1-2, with 9 bases that match TRBD1. Looked up from germline, CDR1 is SGHTA and CDR2 is FQGNSA. This CDR3 is 13 amino acids long. V gave up 6 bases and J gave up 6 bases; unmatched junction bases: 5. The CDR3 spells CASRLTGGDGYTF. In nucleotides, the CDR3 is TGTGCCAGCAGGCTAACAGGGGGCGATGGCTACACCTTC.